These 21 T cell receptor beta chains came from one sample sequenced in a study of spatial heterogeneity in lung cancer (dated by TCRdb to between 2019 and 2020). The time point label of this sample denotes: sample taken at primary tumor resection. Whole RNA extracted from tumor and nontumor lung tissue, or from cryopreserved PBMC samples, was used for TCR sequencing without cell sorting. Libraries were prepared through 5' RACE. The sample was run on a NextSeq 500. The raw public data were reprocessed by TCRdb itself: fastp quality trimming at Q25, MiXCR clonotype calling, in-frame beta chains only. Every distinct CDR3 protein forms one entry, paired with its most common genes and DNA. The sample table shows tens of thousands of distinct CDR3 sequences, and approximately 12% are seen once. The ten biggest clones cover approximately 39% of the sample. The sample in question was PBMCs, obtained at surgery. The receptors originated from a male donor with early-stage non-small cell lung cancer.

CDR3 sequence reads: CASSQDSLGPGELFF. CDR3 sequence (DNA): TGCGCCAGCAGCCAAGACAGCCTAGGACCCGGGGAGCTGTTTTTT. This rearrangement joins TRBV4-3 to TRBJ2-2; D gene unclear. V was pared by 0 bases and J by 6 bases, with 11 bases between. This CDR3 is 15 amino acids long. CDR1 and CDR2 (germline): LGHNA, YSLEER.

The J gene is TRBJ2-1, the V gene TRBV9, with D possibly being TRBD2 (5 bases). Trimming shortened V by 3 bases and J by 8 bases, and 15 bases separated the two germline ends. Germline CDR1 and CDR2: SGDLS and YYNGEE. The CDR3 has 14 residues. The DNA of the CDR3 is TGTGCCAGCAGCGCATATACTAGTCGGGATGAGCAGTTCTTC. It translates to CASSAYTSRDEQFF.

Ten or more counts support this clonotype. CDR3 coding DNA: TGTGCCACCAGCAGAGATCACGGGTACGAGCAGTACTTC. Its protein product is CATSRDHGYEQYF. V usage is TRBV15 and J usage is TRBJ2-7; D gene uncertain. The CDR3 contains 13 residues. V gave up 0 bases and J gave up 4 bases, with 7 bases separating them. Germline assignment: CDR1 LNHNV and CDR2 YYDKDF (reference sequence).

The rearrangement links TRBV7-9 to TRBJ2-3; 9 nucleotides match TRBD1. CDR1 and CDR2 (germline): SEHNR, FQNEAQ (reference sequence). The ends lost 5 bases at V and 1 base at J; junction bases unmatched: 19. The CDR3 runs to 20 residues. CDR3 in DNA: TGTGCCAGCAGCCCAAATCTTGGGACAGGGAGGAATCCTGGCACAGATACGCAGTATTTT. It specifies CASSPNLGTGRNPGTDTQYF. The entire variable domain, with the rest obtained from reference TRBV7-9 and TRBJ2-3, is as follows: DTGVSQNPRHKITKRGQNVTFRCDPISEHNRLYWYRQTLGQGPEFLTYFQNEAQLEKSRLLSDRFSAERPKGSFSTLEIQRTEQGDSAMYLCASSPNLGTGRNPGTDTQYFGPGTRLTVL.

The chain's CDR3 is CASSPQPRHSNQPQHF. CDR3 nucleotides: TGTGCCAGCAGCCCACAGCCTCGCCATAGCAATCAGCCCCAGCATTTT. The chain recombines TRBV11-1 with TRBJ1-5; the D is unclear. The CDR3 runs to 16 residues. Germline V CDR1 and CDR2: SGHAT, FQDESV (reference sequence). V was pared by 5 bases and J by 0 bases, with 14 bases between.

The chain uses TRBV7-9 and TRBJ2-2; 7 bases line up with TRBD2. The CDR3 has 14 residues. The V gene end was trimmed by 3 bases and the J gene end by 9 bases; junction bases not matched to a gene: 7. Germline loops: CDR1 SEHNR, CDR2 FQNEAQ (reference sequence). The CDR3 spells CASSFQGRERELFF. The CDR3 nucleotides read TGTGCCAGCAGCTTTCAAGGGCGGGAGAGGGAGCTGTTTTTT. Drawing the rest from reference TRBV7-9 and TRBJ2-2, the complete variable domain is DTGVSQNPRHKITKRGQNVTFRCDPISEHNRLYWYRQTLGQGPEFLTYFQNEAQLEKSRLLSDRFSAERPKGSFSTLEIQRTEQGDSAMYLCASSFQGRERELFFGEGSRLTVL.

This clonotype has a handful of counts. This chain links TRBV2 with TRBJ2-7, with 10 nucleotides matching TRBD1. Germline loops: CDR1 SNHLY, CDR2 FYNNEI. The junction had 7 bases not matched to a gene; V was cut back by 5 bases and J by 6 bases. The length of the CDR3 is 14 residues. The DNA for the CDR3 is TGTGCCAGCAGTTTGACAGGGGGCATTGTCGAGCAGTACTTC. It yields the protein CASSLTGGIVEQYF.

This clonotype occurred a few times. The chain employs TRBV27 and TRBJ1-2; D unclear. The CDR3 is 13 residues long. V lost 9 bases, J lost 4 bases, and 15 bases lay in between. Per the germline V gene, CDR1 is MNHEY and CDR2 is SMNVEV (reference sequence). The CDR3 here is CASRAGGIYGYTF. As DNA, the CDR3 is TGTGCCAGTAGGGCAGGTGGTATCTATGGCTACACCTTC.

This clonotype was seen a handful of times. The CDR3 loop is CSASPADRVTQPQHF. CDR3 nucleotide sequence: TGCAGTGCTAGCCCGGCTGACAGGGTTACTCAGCCCCAGCATTTT. This chain joins TRBV20-1 and TRBJ1-5, with TRBD1 identical over 7 bases. Germline trimming cut 3 bases from V and 6 bases from J; bases unmatched to any gene: 11. Germline V lookup: CDR1 DFQATT, CDR2 SNEGSKA (reference sequence). The CDR3 is 15 amino acids.

Of note for this clonotype: A much larger clonotype is one base distant, so this may be a read error. V usage is TRBV3-1 and J usage is TRBJ1-1; perhaps TRBD1 as D (6 bases). Germline CDR1 and CDR2: LGHDT and YNNKEL (reference sequence). The CDR3 is made up of 15 amino acids. The CDR3 region has the DNA TGTGCCAGCAGCCAAGGGACAGTACCGAACACTGCAGCTTTCTTT. Its translation is CASSQGTVPNTAAFF. Variable domain in full (rest from reference TRBV3-1 and TRBJ1-1): DTAVSQTPKYLVTQMGNDKSIKCEQNLGHDTMYWYKQDSKKFLKIMFSYNNKELIINETVPNRFSPKSPDKAHLNLHINSLELGDSAVYFCASSQGTVPNTAAFFGQGTRLTVV.

This clonotype was counted many times. This chain links TRBV2 with TRBJ2-7; TRBD2 might be the D (6 bases). Germline CDR1 SNHLY, CDR2 FYNNEI. The V end lost 3 bases, the J end lost 1 base, and 10 bases lay between the germline ends. This CDR3 spans 14 amino acids. CDR3 protein: CASSDRGLSYEQYF. The CDR3, as DNA: TGTGCCAGCAGTGACCGGGGACTGTCCTACGAGCAGTACTTC.

In this sample, this clonotype turned up a few times. The chain couples TRBV5-1 to TRBJ1-6; 7 bases agree with TRBD1. Germline V gives CDR1 SGHRS, CDR2 YFSETQ. CDR3 size: 16 residues. The junction had 11 bases not matched to a gene; V was cut back by 4 bases and J by 7 bases. This chain's CDR3 is CASSLAGQVQNSPLHF. The DNA of the CDR3 is TGCGCCAGCAGCCTAGCCGGACAGGTCCAAAATTCACCCCTCCACTTT.

This rearrangement joins TRBV12-3 or TRBV12-4 to TRBJ2-7; tentatively, D is TRBD1 (6 bases). Trimming removed 7 bases at V and 0 bases at J, with 13 bases between. This CDR3 comprises 14 residues. CDR3 protein: CASNTGHSSYEQYF. The CDR3 region has the DNA TGTGCCAGCAACACGGGACATTCCTCCTACGAGCAGTACTTC.

This clonotype was seen a handful of times. The chain has TRBV20-1 and TRBJ2-7; D is perhaps TRBD2 (6 bases). CDR3 size: 13 residues. The germline V gene encodes CDR1 DFQATT and CDR2 SNEGSKA (reference sequence). V lost 4 bases and J 1 base, leaving 11 bases between the germline ends. In nucleotides, the CDR3 is TGCAGTGCTACGGTAGGGACTTCCTACGAGCAGTACTTC. It yields the protein CSATVGTSYEQYF.

The chain carries TRBV30 and TRBJ2-7, with D maybe TRBD1 (5 bases). This CDR3 comprises 13 residues. The V and J ends lost 5 bases and 1 base respectively, with 12 bases between them. Germline lookup yields CDR1 GTSNPN and CDR2 SVGIG (reference sequence). The DNA for the CDR3 is TGTGCCTGGGAGAAGACAGATTCCTACGAGCAGTACTTC. Protein product: CAWEKTDSYEQYF.

This chain joins TRBV4-2 and TRBJ2-3; 12 nucleotides line up with TRBD2. Germline V lookup: CDR1 LGHNA, CDR2 YNFKEQ. V lost 3 bases, J lost 5 bases, and 9 bases stayed unmatched. The CDR3 covers 17 residues. The CDR3 region is CASSHLLAGGQVDTQYF. The CDR3 nucleotides read TGTGCCAGCAGCCACCTCCTAGCGGGAGGGCAGGTAGATACGCAGTATTTT.

The chain is built from TRBV14 and TRBJ2-1; tentatively, D is TRBD2 (6 bases). V lost 3 bases, J lost 1 base, and 19 bases lay in between. CDR1 SGHDN and CDR2 FVKESK come from the germline V gene. CDR3 length: 18 residues. For the CDR3, the DNA is TGTGCCAGCAGCCAGGGGAGTGTGGGTAGCGGTTCCTACAATGAGCAGTTCTTC. As protein: CASSQGSVGSGSYNEQFF.

This clonotype was recorded a few times. This chain connects TRBV29-1 to TRBJ2-3, with TRBD2 matching over 7 bases. This CDR3 is built from 15 residues. J gave up 7 bases and V 5 bases, and 15 bases lay outside the gene matches. Germline V gives CDR1 SQVTM, CDR2 ANQGSEA. The chain's CDR3 is CSVSLGRDPGNTQYF. Here the CDR3 DNA reads TGCAGCGTTAGTTTAGGGAGGGACCCGGGAAATACGCAGTATTTT.

The DNA of the CDR3 is TGTGCCAGCGGGGATAGCAATCAGCCCCAGCATTTT. It encodes CASGDSNQPQHF. The chain joins TRBV7-9 to TRBJ1-5; D call uncertain. The CDR3 extends over 12 amino acids. Germline assignment: CDR1 SEHNR and CDR2 FQNEAQ (reference sequence). The ends were cut back, 8 bases at V and 0 bases at J, with 5 bases in the middle.

This clonotype was detected only a few times. The J gene is TRBJ2-2, the V gene TRBV10-3; D gene ambiguous. The CDR3 extends over 15 amino acids. CDR1 is ENHRY and CDR2 is SYGVKD in the germline V gene. Trimming removed 3 bases at V and 0 bases at J, with 8 bases between. The CDR3 protein is CAISEDITNTGELFF. Written as DNA, the CDR3 is TGTGCCATCAGTGAAGACATAACGAACACCGGGGAGCTGTTTTTT.

This clonotype has a handful of counts. The V and J genes are TRBV7-8 and TRBJ2-4; 8 bases are a match to TRBD1. V trimming: 6 bases; J trimming: 5 bases; junction bases outside the gene matches: 3. The CDR3 runs 13 residues. CDR1 and CDR2 from the germline V gene are SGHVS and FQNEAQ. CDR3 protein: CASSGQGENIQYF. In nucleotides, the CDR3 is TGTGCCAGCAGTGGACAGGGAGAAAACATTCAGTACTTC. Looking up the rest from reference TRBV7-8 and TRBJ2-4 gives the full variable domain: GAGVSQSPRYKVAKRGQDVALRCDPISGHVSLFWYQQALGQGPEFLTYFQNEAQLDKSGLPSDRFFAERPEGSVSTLKIQRTQQEDSAVYLCASSGQGENIQYFGAGTRLSVL.